The rows below give T cell receptor beta chains drawn from one sample of a study of CD8+ T cells in alopecia areata. The assay was immunoSEQ multiplex PCR, and TCRdb's table has in-frame clones only and misses some. The sample consists of some 170,000 clones, 58% of them appearing once. This sample comprised CD4+ T cells sorted from blood, obtained at approximately week 61, from a patient treated with tofacitinib. The receptors derive from a human donor with alopecia areata. Each CDR3 is given with its conserved first and last residue. Fields, in order: J gene, CDR3 length, clone size, D gene, V gene, CDR3 protein, CDR3 DNA. A D gene is named only where the DNA matches it firmly. Clone size appears in some rows only: once, few, many, or a class for an expanded clone.

>TRBJ2-6|16|once|TRBD1|TRBV5-6
CASTLTGVTGANVLTF
TGTGCCAGCACCTTGACAGGGGTGACTGGGGCCAACGTCCTGACTTTC
>TRBJ2-2|15|NA|NA|TRBV25-1
CASSESGRFTGELFF
TGTGCCAGCAGTGAATCGGGGAGATTCACCGGGGAGCTGTTTTTT
>TRBJ2-7|13|NA|TRBD1|TRBV6-6
CASTYGTDYEQYF
TGTGCCAGCACCTACGGGACAGACTACGAGCAGTACTTC
>TRBJ2-3|15|NA|TRBD1|TRBV19
CASSMRGGRTDTQYF
TGTGCCAGTAGTATGCGAGGGGGCAGGACAGATACGCAGTATTTT
>TRBJ2-2|15|NA|NA|TRBV9
CASSVGPDGTGELFF
TGTGCCAGCAGCGTAGGTCCCGATGGGACCGGGGAGCTGTTTTTT
>TRBJ2-3|14|few|NA|TRBV6-6
CASSVRGWADTQYF
TGTGCCAGCAGTGTCAGGGGTTGGGCAGATACGCAGTATTTT
>TRBJ1-1|15|NA|TRBD1|TRBV4-1
CASSQRGQGNTEAFF
TGCGCCAGCAGCCAGAGAGGACAGGGAAACACTGAAGCTTTCTTT
>TRBJ1-5|13|NA|NA|TRBV7-9
CASSRGLNQPQHF
TGTGCCAGCAGCCGGGGGTTGAATCAGCCCCAGCATTTT
>TRBJ1-1|12|NA|NA|TRBV29-1
CSVTGPHTEAFF
TGCAGCGTGACCGGGCCACACACTGAAGCTTTCTTT
>TRBJ2-7|15|few|NA|TRBV27
CASSSLGVTSYEQYF
TGTGCCAGCAGCTCCTTGGGGGTTACTTCCTACGAGCAGTACTTC
>TRBJ2-5|11|few|NA|TRBV14
CASSQAETQYF
TGTGCCAGCAGCCAGGCGGAGACCCAGTACTTC
>TRBJ2-2|14|few|NA|TRBV2
CASRRYKRTGELFF
TGTGCCAGCAGGAGGTACAAGCGAACCGGGGAGCTGTTTTTT
>TRBJ1-6|16|NA|TRBD1|TRBV7-2
CASSLGLGQGSSPLHF
TGTGCCAGCAGCTTAGGCCTGGGACAGGGAAGTTCACCCCTCCACTTT
>TRBJ1-5|12|few|NA|TRBV29-1
CSVGSQNQPQHF
TGCAGCGTTGGTTCCCAGAATCAGCCCCAGCATTTT
>TRBJ2-7|13|once|TRBD1|TRBV29-1
CSVGQGSSYEQYF
TGCAGCGTTGGACAGGGGAGCTCCTACGAGCAGTACTTC
>TRBJ2-2|16|NA|NA|TRBV5-1
CASSLRYGGNTGELFF
TGCGCCAGCAGCTTACGTTACGGGGGGAACACCGGGGAGCTGTTTTTT